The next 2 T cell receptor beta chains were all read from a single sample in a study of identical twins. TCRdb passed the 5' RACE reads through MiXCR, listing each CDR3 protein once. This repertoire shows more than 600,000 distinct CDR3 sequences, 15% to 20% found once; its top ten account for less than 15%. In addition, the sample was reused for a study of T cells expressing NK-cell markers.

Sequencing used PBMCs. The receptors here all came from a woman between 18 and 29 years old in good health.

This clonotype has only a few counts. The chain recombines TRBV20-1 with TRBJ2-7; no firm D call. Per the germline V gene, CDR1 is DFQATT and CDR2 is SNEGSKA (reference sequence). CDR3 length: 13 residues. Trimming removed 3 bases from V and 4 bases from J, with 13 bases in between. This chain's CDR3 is CSASPGRAYEQYF. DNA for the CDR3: TGCAGTGCTAGCCCCGGAAGGGCATACGAGCAGTACTTC.

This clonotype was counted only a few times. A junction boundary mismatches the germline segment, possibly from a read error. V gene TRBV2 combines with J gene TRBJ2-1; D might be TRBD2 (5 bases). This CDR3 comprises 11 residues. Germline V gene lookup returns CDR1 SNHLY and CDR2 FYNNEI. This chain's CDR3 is CASSSMGPGVF. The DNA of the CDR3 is TGTGCCAGCAGTTCCATGGGCCCCGGGGTCTTC.